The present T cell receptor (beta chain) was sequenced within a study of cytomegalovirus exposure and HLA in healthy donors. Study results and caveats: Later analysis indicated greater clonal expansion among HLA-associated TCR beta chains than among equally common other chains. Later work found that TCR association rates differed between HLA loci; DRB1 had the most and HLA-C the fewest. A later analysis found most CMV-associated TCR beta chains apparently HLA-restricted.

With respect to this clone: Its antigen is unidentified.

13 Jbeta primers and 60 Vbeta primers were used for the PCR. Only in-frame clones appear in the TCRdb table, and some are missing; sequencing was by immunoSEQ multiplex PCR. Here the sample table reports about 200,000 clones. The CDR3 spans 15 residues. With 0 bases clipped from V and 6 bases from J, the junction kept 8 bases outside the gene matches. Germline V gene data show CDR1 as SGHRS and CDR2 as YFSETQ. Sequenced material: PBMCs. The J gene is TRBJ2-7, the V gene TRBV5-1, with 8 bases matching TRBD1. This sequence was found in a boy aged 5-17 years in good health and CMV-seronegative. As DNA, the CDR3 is TGCGCCAGCAGCTTGGTTTTCAGGGGGCGAGGCGAGCAGTACTTC. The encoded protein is CASSLVFRGRGEQYF.